The present entry profiles one T cell receptor beta chain with its context. The data were obtained in a study of blood T cell repertoires in COVID-19. On the study more broadly: From the United States, Italy and Spain came samples of acute and convalescent COVID-19. PBMCs, B-cell-depleted T cells, or T cells were the source of the cDNA or gDNA that made up the material.

Allocation to cohorts depended on clinical history reported by the participants. Original methodology: The authors estimated nucleated cell counts from reference gene primer amplification. Generated by immunoSEQ multiplex PCR, the TCRdb table keeps only in-frame clones and is missing some. V and J calls and clone size are those listed in that table; D and trimming were worked out from the DNA. The sample shows some 260,000 clones, about 81% of them seen only once. The CDR3 is made up of 13 amino acids. The ends were cut back, 9 bases at V and 5 bases at J, with 17 bases in the middle. CDR1 SGHTS and CDR2 YDEGEE come from the germline V gene.

This TCR was sampled from a man aged 25 to 40 with acute COVID-19. Source material: PBMCs or T cells enriched from blood (not recorded which). The chain recombines TRBV5-8 with TRBJ1-1, with a possible D match to TRBD1 (5 bases). The CDR3 region has the DNA TGTGCCACCAAAGCCTCAGGGCTTACTGAAGCTTTCTTT. It encodes CATKASGLTEAFF.